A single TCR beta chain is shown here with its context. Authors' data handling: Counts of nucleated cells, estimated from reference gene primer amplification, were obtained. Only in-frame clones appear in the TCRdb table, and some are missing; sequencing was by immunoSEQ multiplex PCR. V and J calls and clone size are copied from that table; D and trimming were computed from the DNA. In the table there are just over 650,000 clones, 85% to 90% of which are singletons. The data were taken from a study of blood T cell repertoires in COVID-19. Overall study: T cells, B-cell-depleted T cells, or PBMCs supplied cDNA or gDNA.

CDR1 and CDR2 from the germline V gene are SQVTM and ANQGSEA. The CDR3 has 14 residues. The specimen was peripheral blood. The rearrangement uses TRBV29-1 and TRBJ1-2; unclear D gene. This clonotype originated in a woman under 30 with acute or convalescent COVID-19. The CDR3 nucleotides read TGCACCCTGACCCCGCTGGGCCGTCAATATGGCTACACCTTC. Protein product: CTLTPLGRQYGYTF.